These T cell receptor beta chains were read from a single sample in a study of blood T cell repertoires in COVID-19. Method: immunoSEQ multiplex PCR; TCRdb's copy keeps in-frame clones and lacks some. The repertoire holds 140,000 or so clones, with roughly 88% as singletons. The material sequenced was peripheral blood. The receptor source for this set is a man aged 55 to 70 with active or convalescent COVID-19. The CDR3 runs from the conserved cysteine through the conserved F or W. The order of the fields is V gene, clone size, D gene, J gene, CDR3 protein, CDR3 DNA. D genes are given only for firm matches. Expanded clones get a size class; other rows say once, few or many, or leave the size out.

v_call: TRBV20-1; clone_size: once; d_call: NA; j_call: TRBJ2-1; cdr3_aa: CSAPGLNRIF; cdr3_nt: TGCAGTGCGCCCGGACTAAACCGAATCTTC
v_call: TRBV14; clone_size: few; d_call: TRBD1; j_call: TRBJ1-6; cdr3_aa: CASSTGVLNSPLHF; cdr3_nt: TGTGCCAGCTCGACAGGGGTGCTAAATTCACCCCTCCACTTT
v_call: TRBV6-5; clone_size: NA; d_call: TRBD1; j_call: TRBJ1-6; cdr3_aa: CASSIGQGNSPLHF; cdr3_nt: TGTGCCAGCAGCATAGGACAGGGGAATTCACCCCTCCACTTT
v_call: TRBV10-1; clone_size: NA; d_call: NA; j_call: TRBJ2-7; cdr3_aa: CASSNRADHEQYF; cdr3_nt: TGCGCCAGCAGCAACAGGGCTGACCACGAGCAGTACTTC
v_call: TRBV5-1; clone_size: NA; d_call: TRBD2; j_call: TRBJ2-3; cdr3_aa: CASSLSLAGGLADTQYF; cdr3_nt: TGCGCCAGCAGCTTGTCCTTAGCGGGAGGACTCGCAGATACGCAGTATTTT
v_call: TRBV21-1; clone_size: few; d_call: NA; j_call: TRBJ1-3; cdr3_aa: CASSRDRNLGNTIYF; cdr3_nt: TGTGCCAGCAGCAGGGACAGGAACCTGGGAAACACCATATATTTT
v_call: TRBV29-1; clone_size: NA; d_call: TRBD2; j_call: TRBJ2-5; cdr3_aa: CSANSGRLGETQYF; cdr3_nt: TGCAGCGCGAATAGCGGGAGGCTTGGGGAGACCCAGTACTTC
v_call: TRBV7-3; clone_size: once; d_call: TRBD2; j_call: TRBJ2-5; cdr3_aa: CASSSVAAGGRETQYF; cdr3_nt: TGTGCCAGCAGCTCAGTAGCCGCGGGAGGCCGGGAGACCCAGTACTTC
v_call: TRBV6-5; clone_size: once; d_call: NA; j_call: TRBJ1-2; cdr3_aa: CASSPTRTNYGYTF; cdr3_nt: TGCGCCAGCAGTCCGACAAGAACCAACTATGGCTACACCTTC
v_call: TRBV5-1; clone_size: NA; d_call: NA; j_call: TRBJ2-1; cdr3_aa: CASSLNRDTYNEQFF; cdr3_nt: TGCGCCAGCAGCTTGAATCGGGACACTTACAATGAGCAGTTCTTC
v_call: TRBV3-1/TRBV3-2; clone_size: NA; d_call: NA; j_call: TRBJ2-2; cdr3_aa: CASGGAANTGELFF; cdr3_nt: TGTGCCAGCGGCGGAGCCGCGAACACCGGGGAGCTGTTTTTT
v_call: TRBV6-5; clone_size: once; d_call: NA; j_call: TRBJ1-5; cdr3_aa: CASSYGGGGSNQPQHF; cdr3_nt: TGTGCCAGCAGTTACGGGGGGGGAGGTAGCAATCAGCCCCAGCATTTT
v_call: TRBV7-2; clone_size: NA; d_call: NA; j_call: TRBJ1-1; cdr3_aa: CASSLNRGYDTEAFF; cdr3_nt: TGTGCCAGCAGCTTAAATAGGGGTTACGACACTGAAGCTTTCTTT
v_call: TRBV19; clone_size: NA; d_call: TRBD2; j_call: TRBJ2-2; cdr3_aa: CASSRAGTSGTGELFF; cdr3_nt: TGTGCCAGTAGTAGAGCCGGGACTAGCGGCACCGGGGAGCTGTTTTTT
v_call: TRBV19; clone_size: NA; d_call: NA; j_call: TRBJ1-2; cdr3_aa: CASNRQSTNYGYTF; cdr3_nt: TGTGCCAGTAATCGACAGAGCACTAACTATGGCTACACCTTC
v_call: TRBV19; clone_size: NA; d_call: TRBD2; j_call: TRBJ2-1; cdr3_aa: CASSGGAGAAYNEQFF; cdr3_nt: TGTGCCAGTAGTGGGGGAGCGGGAGCCGCCTACAATGAGCAGTTCTTC
v_call: TRBV3-1/TRBV3-2; clone_size: NA; d_call: TRBD2; j_call: TRBJ2-7; cdr3_aa: CASSQGSLAGAPYEQYF; cdr3_nt: TGTGCCAGCAGCCAAGGTTCCCTAGCGGGAGCCCCCTACGAGCAGTACTTC
v_call: TRBV19; clone_size: NA; d_call: NA; j_call: TRBJ2-1; cdr3_aa: CASSFLDGAYNEQFF; cdr3_nt: TGTGCCAGTAGTTTCTTGGACGGGGCCTACAATGAGCAGTTCTTC
v_call: TRBV4-1; clone_size: NA; d_call: TRBD2; j_call: TRBJ2-1; cdr3_aa: CASSHRERGSSYNEQFF; cdr3_nt: TGCGCCAGCAGCCACCGAGAGCGGGGTAGCTCCTACAATGAGCAGTTCTTC
v_call: TRBV3-1/TRBV3-2; clone_size: NA; d_call: NA; j_call: TRBJ1-2; cdr3_aa: CASSQDHSRLWGYTF; cdr3_nt: TGTGCCAGCAGCCAAGATCACAGTCGTTTATGGGGCTACACCTTC
v_call: TRBV28; clone_size: NA; d_call: TRBD1; j_call: TRBJ1-2; cdr3_aa: CASRPQGNYGYTF; cdr3_nt: TGTGCCAGCAGACCACAGGGGAACTATGGCTACACCTTC
v_call: TRBV6-6; clone_size: NA; d_call: TRBD1; j_call: TRBJ1-5; cdr3_aa: CASSHGTGRYSNQPQHF; cdr3_nt: TGTGCCAGCAGTCACGGGACAGGGCGATATAGCAATCAGCCCCAGCATTTT
v_call: TRBV24-1; clone_size: NA; d_call: NA; j_call: TRBJ2-1; cdr3_aa: CATSDSGDNEQFF; cdr3_nt: TGTGCCACCAGTGATTCAGGGGACAATGAGCAGTTCTTC